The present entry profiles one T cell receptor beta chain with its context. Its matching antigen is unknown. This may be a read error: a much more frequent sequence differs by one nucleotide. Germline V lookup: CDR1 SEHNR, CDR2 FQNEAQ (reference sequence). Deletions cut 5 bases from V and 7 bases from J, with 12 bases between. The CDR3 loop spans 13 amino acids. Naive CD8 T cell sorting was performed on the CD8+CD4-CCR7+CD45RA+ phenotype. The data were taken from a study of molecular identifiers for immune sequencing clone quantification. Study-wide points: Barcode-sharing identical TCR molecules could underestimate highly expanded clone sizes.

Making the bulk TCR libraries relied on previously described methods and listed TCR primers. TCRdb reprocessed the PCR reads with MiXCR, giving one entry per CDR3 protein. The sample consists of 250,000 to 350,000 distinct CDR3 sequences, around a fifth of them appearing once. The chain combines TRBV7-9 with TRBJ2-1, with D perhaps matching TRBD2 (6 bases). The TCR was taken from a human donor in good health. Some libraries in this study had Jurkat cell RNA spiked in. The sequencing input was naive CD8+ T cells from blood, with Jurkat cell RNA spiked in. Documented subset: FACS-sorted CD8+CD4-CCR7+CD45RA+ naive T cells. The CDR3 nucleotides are TGTGCCAGCAGCCCTGGGACTCCTAATGAGCAGTTCTTC. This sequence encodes CASSPGTPNEQFF.